This T cell receptor (beta chain) was retrieved from a study of T cells in localized non-small cell lung cancer. Profiling relied on immunoSEQ multiplex PCR, and the TCRdb table lists in-frame clones only, not all of them. The sample lists around 36,000 clones, about four fifths seen once, with about 35% in the top ten. There are 14 residues in the CDR3. The V and J ends lost 4 bases and 9 bases, in that order; junction bases with no gene match: 4. Germline V gene lookup returns CDR1 SNHLY and CDR2 FYNNEI. The material was PBMCs, obtained before any cancer treatment. The TCR sequence derives from a woman aged 35 to 70 with stage II squamous cell lung carcinoma. The chain joins TRBV2 to TRBJ2-1; 12 bases map to TRBD2. The CDR3 bases are TGTGCCAGCAGTGCCCTGACTAGCGGGAGTGAGCAGTTCTTC. Its translation is CASSALTSGSEQFF.